This T cell receptor beta chain was identified during a study of blood T cells in healthy people across ages. The study's findings and limits: CMV status of donors was unknown, possibly confounding expanded clonotype changes.

There are 18 residues in the CDR3. V was clipped by 3 bases and J by 4 bases; unmatched bases: 8. In germline, CDR1 is LGHDT, CDR2 YNNKEL (reference sequence). As for this clonotype: What it binds is unknown.

Isolation yielded PBMCs, at least 6.5 million per sample, in every case. Combining a sample-barcoded 5' primer with a J-beta primer mix, a second PCR ran for about 7 to 11 cycles. Using its own MiXCR run on the 5' RACE reads, TCRdb lists one record per CDR3 protein. In the table there are around 600,000 distinct CDR3 sequences, 40% to 50% of which are singletons. This sequence was found in a man aged 80 or over in good health. Sequenced: blood. V usage is TRBV3-1 and J usage is TRBJ2-1; 14 bases agree with TRBD2. CDR3 nucleotides: TGTGCCAGCAGCCAGGGACTAGCGGGAGTTCCCCTTTACAATGAGCAGTTCTTC. Translation gives CASSQGLAGVPLYNEQFF.